These 10 T cell receptor beta chains were sequenced from one sample in a study of PD-1 blockade in mismatch repair-deficient tumors. The method was immunoSEQ multiplex PCR; TCRdb's version includes in-frame clones alone and lacks a portion of them. The sample consists of about 100,000 clones, about four fifths of them appearing once. The source material was peripheral blood, sampled approximately 36 weeks after starting pembrolizumab. The receptors here all came from an adult with mismatch repair-deficient cancer.

The V and J genes are TRBV29-1 and TRBJ2-7; D unresolved. Trimming left V 1 base short and J 4 bases short, with 17 bases between. CDR1 is SQVTM, CDR2 ANQGSEA, per germline. The CDR3 sequence is 15 residues long. The CDR3 loop reads CSVEGVGRHRYEQYF. CDR3 DNA: TGCAGCGTTGAAGGGGTAGGGCGCCATAGGTACGAGCAGTACTTC.

This sequence joins TRBV7-6 and TRBJ1-5; D might be TRBD1 (5 bases). V was clipped by 5 bases and J by 2 bases, with 13 bases between them. CDR1 and CDR2 from the germline V gene are SGHVS and FNYEAQ. The CDR3 is 15 residues long. The CDR3 loop is CASSLGQSGNQPQHF. The CDR3, as DNA: TGTGCCAGCAGCCTAGGACAATCAGGCAATCAGCCCCAGCATTTT.

The chain carries TRBV11-3 and TRBJ2-3, with 8 positions matching TRBD1. The length of the CDR3 is 14 residues. The germline gives CDR1 SGHNT, CDR2 YENEEA. V lost 8 bases, J lost 6 bases, and 10 bases stayed unmatched. The chain's CDR3 is CASWGSGTGDTQYF. The CDR3 nucleotides read TGTGCCAGCTGGGGAAGTGGGACAGGCGATACGCAGTATTTT.

The V call is TRBV27, the J call TRBJ2-4, with 10 nucleotides matching TRBD2. V lost 6 bases, J lost 1 base, and 15 bases stayed unmatched. The CDR3 spans 19 residues. From germline, CDR1 is MNHEY and CDR2 SMNVEV (reference sequence). Here the CDR3 reads CASSLTSGYTTGAKNIQYF. Here the CDR3 DNA reads TGTGCCAGCAGCCTGACTAGCGGGTACACCACTGGGGCCAAAAACATTCAGTACTTC.

The V call is TRBV18, the J call TRBJ2-3; TRBD1 matches at 8 bases. Germline V CDR1 and CDR2: KGHSH, LQKENI. The CDR3 spans 15 residues. V lost 4 bases to trimming and J lost 2 bases; unmatched junction nucleotides: 5. The CDR3 DNA reads as TGTGCCAGCTCACACGACAGGGGACACACAGATACGCAGTATTTT. This encodes CASSHDRGHTDTQYF. The whole variable domain, filled in from reference TRBV18 and TRBJ2-3, reads NAGVMQNPRHLVRRRGQEARLRCSPMKGHSHVYWYRQLPEEGLKFMVYLQKENIIDESGMPKERFSAEFPKEGPSILRIQQVVRGDSAAYFCASSHDRGHTDTQYFGPGTRLTVL.

This clone was seen a handful of times. The rearrangement uses TRBV28 and TRBJ1-1; D gene unclear. Germline lookup yields CDR1 MDHEN and CDR2 SYDVKM. The CDR3 length is 13 residues. Trimming took 6 bases from V and 3 from J, leaving 11 bases between them. The CDR3 loop reads CASRLPVDTEAFF. As DNA, the CDR3 is TGTGCCAGCAGACTTCCAGTGGACACTGAAGCTTTCTTT.

The chain has TRBV7-9 and TRBJ1-1, with 10 bases aligning to TRBD1. This CDR3 is built from 14 residues. Germline trimming cut 5 bases from V and 6 bases from J; bases unmatched to any gene: 6. The germline gives CDR1 SEHNR, CDR2 FQNEAQ (reference sequence). Written as DNA, the CDR3 is TGTGCCAGCAGCCCGGGACAGGGGATACCTGAAGCTTTCTTT. Translated, it gives CASSPGQGIPEAFF. Drawing the rest from reference TRBV7-9 and TRBJ1-1, the complete variable domain is DTGVSQNPRHKITKRGQNVTFRCDPISEHNRLYWYRQTLGQGPEFLTYFQNEAQLEKSRLLSDRFSAERPKGSFSTLEIQRTEQGDSAMYLCASSPGQGIPEAFFGQGTRLTVV.

This clone was seen just once. The chain uses TRBV14 and TRBJ2-7; 8 bases agree with TRBD2. V was clipped by 4 bases and J by 3 bases; unmatched bases: 8. The length of the CDR3 is 15 residues. Germline V gene sequence: CDR1 SGHDN, CDR2 FVKESK. CDR3: CASSPRLASYYEQYF. CDR3 in DNA: TGTGCCAGCAGCCCGAGACTAGCGAGCTACTACGAGCAGTACTTC.

In this sample, this clone turned up a few times. DNA for the CDR3: TGCGCCAGCAGCCAAGTCCTTCATCAGCCCCAGCATTTT. The encoded protein is CASSQVLHQPQHF. J is TRBJ1-5 and V is TRBV4-3; D unclear. This CDR3 has 13 amino acids. Germline CDR1 and CDR2: LGHNA and YSLEER. Trimming pared 1 base from V and 5 bases from J, leaving 6 bases between.

The table lists this clone with a few counts. The chain joins TRBV7-3 to TRBJ2-2; D ambiguous. This CDR3 region has 12 residues. V was pared by 5 bases and J by 2 bases, with 3 bases between. Germline CDR1 and CDR2: SGHTA and FQGTGA. The CDR3 loop is CASSPNTGELFF. CDR3 coding DNA: TGTGCCAGCAGCCCTAACACCGGGGAGCTGTTTTTT.